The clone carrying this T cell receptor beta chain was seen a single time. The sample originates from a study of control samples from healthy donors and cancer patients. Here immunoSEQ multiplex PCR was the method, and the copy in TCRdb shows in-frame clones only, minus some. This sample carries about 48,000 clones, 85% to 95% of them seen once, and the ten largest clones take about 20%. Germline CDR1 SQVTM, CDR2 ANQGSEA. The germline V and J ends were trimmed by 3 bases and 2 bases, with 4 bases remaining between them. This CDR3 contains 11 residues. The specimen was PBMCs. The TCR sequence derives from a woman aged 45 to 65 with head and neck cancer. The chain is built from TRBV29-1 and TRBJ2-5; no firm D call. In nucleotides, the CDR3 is TGCAGCGTTGAGGGGCAAGAGACCCAGTACTTC. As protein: CSVEGQETQYF.